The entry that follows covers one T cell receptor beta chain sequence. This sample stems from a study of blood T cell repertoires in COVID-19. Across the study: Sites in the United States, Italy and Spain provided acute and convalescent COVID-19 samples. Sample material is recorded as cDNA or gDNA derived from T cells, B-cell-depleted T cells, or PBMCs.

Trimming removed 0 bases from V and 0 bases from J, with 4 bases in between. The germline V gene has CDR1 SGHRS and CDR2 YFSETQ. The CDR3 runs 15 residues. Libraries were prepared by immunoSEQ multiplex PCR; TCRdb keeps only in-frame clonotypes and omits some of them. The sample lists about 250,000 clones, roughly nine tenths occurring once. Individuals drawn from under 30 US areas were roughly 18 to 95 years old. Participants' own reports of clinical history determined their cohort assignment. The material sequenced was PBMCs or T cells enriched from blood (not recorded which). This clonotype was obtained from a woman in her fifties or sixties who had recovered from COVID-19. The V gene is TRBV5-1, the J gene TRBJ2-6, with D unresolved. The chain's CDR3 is CASSLGGSGANVLTF. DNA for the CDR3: TGCGCCAGCAGCTTGGGAGGCTCTGGGGCCAACGTCCTGACTTTC.